This TCR beta chain came from a study of Ad26.COV2.S vaccination and SARS-CoV-2 variants. Across the whole study: Intramuscular Ad26.COV2.S doses were given once or twice, 56 days apart. Study-level points and caveats: It was found that vaccine and placebo recipients had similar non-spike TCR breadth.

Treatment meaning: roughly 18 received Ad26.COV2.S at low or high dose, single or two shots; about 5 received placebo; per-sample allocation not given. Material that was analyzed had been drawn on day 63 after the first vaccine or placebo injection. Boston supplied an adult donor aged 18-55 years. Spike of the Wuhan-strain SARS-CoV-2 was expressed by an Ad26 vector, which formed the vaccine. Notes on this clone: Its specificity is unknown.

Sequencing used immunoSEQ multiplex PCR; TCRdb keeps in-frame clones, though not all of them. The table has some 340,000 clones, around four fifths seen once; the top ten hold about 2.1%. The sequence came from a person aged 18 to 65 who received the Ad26.COV2.S COVID-19 vaccine or a placebo. Material: peripheral blood, obtained in a trial of Ad26.COV2.S vaccine versus placebo.

The CDR3 region is CASSPSSGRRQGLGELFF. The CDR3 DNA sequence: TGTGCCAGTAGTCCCTCGTCGGGGCGCCGACAAGGACTCGGGGAGCTGTTTTTT. V is TRBV19 and J is TRBJ2-2, with D possibly called TRBD1 or TRBD2 (5 bases each). The germline V gene has CDR1 LNHDA and CDR2 SQIVND (reference sequence). The CDR3 runs 18 residues. Between the trimmed V and J ends, which lost 5 bases and 7 bases, there was a span of 26 bases.